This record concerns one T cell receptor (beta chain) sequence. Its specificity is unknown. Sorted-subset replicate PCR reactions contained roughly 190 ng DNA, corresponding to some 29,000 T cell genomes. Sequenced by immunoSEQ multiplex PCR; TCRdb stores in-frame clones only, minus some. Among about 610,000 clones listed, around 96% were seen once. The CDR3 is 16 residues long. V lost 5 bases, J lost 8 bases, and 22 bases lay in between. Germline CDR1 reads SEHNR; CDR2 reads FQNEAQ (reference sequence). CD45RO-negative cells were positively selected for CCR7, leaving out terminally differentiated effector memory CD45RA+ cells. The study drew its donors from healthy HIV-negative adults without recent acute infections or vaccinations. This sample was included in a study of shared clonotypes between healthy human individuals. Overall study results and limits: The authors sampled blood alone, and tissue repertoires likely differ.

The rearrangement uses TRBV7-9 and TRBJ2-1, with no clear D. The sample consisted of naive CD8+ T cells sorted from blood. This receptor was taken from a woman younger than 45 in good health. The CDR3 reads CASSPRSGLLSDEQFF. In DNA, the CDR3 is TGTGCCAGCAGCCCGAGATCAGGATTATTAAGCGATGAGCAGTTCTTC.